This TCR beta chain was documented in a study of neurological immune-mediated disorders. Study-wide results and limits: The absence of any CDR3 amino acid sequence shared by expanded clones across subjects suggests that repertoires were private in all groups.

The CDR3 sequence is 16 residues long. With V trimmed by 6 bases and J by 7 bases, 13 bases remained unmatched. Germline CDR1 and CDR2: SGHTA and FQGNSA. At least ten counts were recorded for this clonotype. The antigen remains unidentified. Synthesis of cDNA was carried out by template-switch 5'RACE. The reaction used 10-nucleotide random UMIs. Whenever a sequencing run was performed, it yielded over 190 million TCR-beta sequences from 15-18 subjects. TCRdb analysed the 5' RACE reads with MiXCR anew, one entry per CDR3 protein. The table has some 100,000 distinct CDR3 sequences, 13% seen once. Time point given: longitudinal time-point 2. The starting material, 2 million PBMCs stored at -80 C, gave rise to the unsorted libraries.

Material for sequencing was PBMCs. The receptor comes from a female donor with HTLV-1-associated myelopathy (HAM/TSP). The chain couples TRBV7-2 to TRBJ2-1, with 9 nucleotides matching TRBD2. CDR3 sequence: CASRSPSGGLWNEQFF. The CDR3 nucleotides are TGTGCCAGCAGATCACCGAGCGGGGGGCTCTGGAATGAGCAGTTCTTC.